The entry that follows covers one T cell receptor beta chain sequence. Generated by immunoSEQ multiplex PCR, the TCRdb table keeps only in-frame clones and is missing some. The sample includes approximately 69,000 clones, more than 60% of them seen just once. V lost 1 base to trimming and J lost 5 bases; unmatched junction nucleotides: 7. Germline lookup yields CDR1 SGHTA and CDR2 FQGTGA. The CDR3 covers 15 residues. The data are from a study of blood T cell repertoires in COVID-19. The V call is TRBV7-3, the J call TRBJ1-1; the match to TRBD1 covers 7 bases. Sequencing was performed on peripheral blood. The origin of this receptor is a man aged 55-75 years with acute or convalescent COVID-19. CDR3 nucleotides: TGTGCCAGCAGCTTAATTCCAGGGGGGACTACTGAAGCTTTCTTT. Protein sequence: CASSLIPGGTTEAFF.